The rows below give T cell receptor beta chains drawn from one sample of a study of cytomegalovirus exposure and HLA in healthy donors. Only in-frame clones appear in the TCRdb table, and some are missing; sequencing was by immunoSEQ multiplex PCR. The repertoire table contains about 130,000 clones. Specimen: PBMCs. These receptors came from a man younger than 40 in good health and CMV-seronegative. The CDR3 runs from the conserved cysteine through the conserved F or W. The order of the fields is J gene, D gene, V gene, CDR3 protein, CDR3 DNA. The D gene is left open where the match is weak.

J: TRBJ1-1; D: .; V: TRBV7-2; CDR3: CASSSREAGVTEAFF; DNA: TGTGCCAGCAGCTCTCGGGAAGCAGGGGTCACTGAAGCTTTCTTT
J: TRBJ2-5; D: TRBD1; V: TRBV7-9; CDR3: CASSLGQAAYQETQYF; DNA: TGTGCCAGCAGCCTTGGACAGGCCGCGTACCAAGAGACCCAGTACTTC
J: TRBJ1-1; D: .; V: TRBV6-5; CDR3: CASSYLGGRAFF; DNA: TGTGCCAGCAGTTACTTGGGGGGGCGTGCTTTCTTT
J: TRBJ1-1; D: .; V: TRBV5-1; CDR3: CASSLAEQVPRAFF; DNA: TGCGCCAGCAGCTTGGCCGAACAGGTACCACGAGCTTTCTTT
J: TRBJ2-1; D: TRBD1; V: TRBV7-6; CDR3: CASSRDRANEQFF; DNA: TGTGCCAGCAGCCGAGACAGGGCTAATGAGCAGTTCTTC
J: TRBJ1-2; D: TRBD1; V: TRBV6-1; CDR3: CASSSDRDGYTF; DNA: TGTGCCAGCTCCTCAGACAGGGACGGCTACACCTTC
J: TRBJ1-1; D: .; V: TRBV19; CDR3: CASTSLGGVSEAFF; DNA: TGTGCCAGTACCTCGCTGGGGGGGGTATCTGAAGCTTTCTTT
J: TRBJ2-7; D: TRBD2; V: TRBV19; CDR3: CASSLPASGRERYEQYF; DNA: TGTGCCAGTAGTCTACCCGCATCGGGGAGGGAAAGGTACGAGCAGTACTTC
J: TRBJ1-3; D: .; V: TRBV28; CDR3: CASSGGYSGNTIYF; DNA: TGTGCCAGCTCCGGGGGTTACTCTGGAAACACCATATATTTT
J: TRBJ1-1; D: .; V: TRBV15; CDR3: CATSTGLLSGNTEAFF; DNA: TGTGCCACCAGCACAGGACTGCTAAGCGGGAACACTGAAGCTTTCTTT
J: TRBJ2-1; D: TRBD1; V: TRBV19; CDR3: CAVRDRDGYNEQFF; DNA: TGTGCCGTCCGGGACAGGGATGGCTACAATGAGCAGTTCTTC
J: TRBJ1-1; D: .; V: TRBV10-2; CDR3: CASSRPTPGVEAFF; DNA: TGCGCCAGCAGTCGGCCGACTCCCGGAGTTGAAGCTTTCTTT
J: TRBJ2-5; D: .; V: TRBV7-2; CDR3: CASSLQGSAETQYF; DNA: TGTGCCAGCAGCTTACAGGGGTCGGCGGAGACCCAGTACTTC
J: TRBJ2-7; D: .; V: TRBV19; CDR3: CASKVSSASYEQYF; DNA: TGTGCCAGTAAGGTTTCTAGCGCTTCCTACGAGCAGTACTTC
J: TRBJ2-7; D: TRBD1; V: TRBV7-9; CDR3: CASSKDRGLYEQYF; DNA: TGTGCCAGCAGCAAGGACAGGGGGCTATACGAGCAGTACTTC
J: TRBJ1-5; D: .; V: TRBV30; CDR3: CAWSVGTQYSNQPQHF; DNA: TGTGCCTGGAGTGTAGGGACACAGTATAGCAATCAGCCCCAGCATTTT